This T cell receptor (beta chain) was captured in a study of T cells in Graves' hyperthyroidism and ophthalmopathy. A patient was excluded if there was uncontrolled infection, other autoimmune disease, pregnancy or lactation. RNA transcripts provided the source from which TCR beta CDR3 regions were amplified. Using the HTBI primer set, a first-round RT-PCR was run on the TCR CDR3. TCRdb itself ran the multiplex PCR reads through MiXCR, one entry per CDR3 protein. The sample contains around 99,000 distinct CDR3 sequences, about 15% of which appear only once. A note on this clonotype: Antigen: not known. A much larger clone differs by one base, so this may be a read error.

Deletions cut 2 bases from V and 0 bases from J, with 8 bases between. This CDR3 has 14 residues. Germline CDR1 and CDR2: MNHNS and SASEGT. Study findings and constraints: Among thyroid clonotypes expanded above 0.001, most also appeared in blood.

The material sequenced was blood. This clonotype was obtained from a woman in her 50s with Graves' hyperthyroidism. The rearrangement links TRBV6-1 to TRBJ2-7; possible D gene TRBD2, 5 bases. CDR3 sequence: CASSELGSSYEQYF. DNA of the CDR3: TGTGCCAGCAGTGAACTGGGGAGCTCCTACGAGCAGTACTTC.